Below, one T cell receptor beta chain is given with its context. The data stem from a study of follicular helper T cells after annual influenza vaccination. As for time point: 2014-2015 season, 7 days after vaccination. Blood volume per time point ranged from about 35 to 110 mL. Clones were read by immunoSEQ multiplex PCR, and TCRdb kept only the in-frame ones, dropping some. The sample lists about 9,400 clones; roughly 85% were seen once. Sequencing was performed on CXCR5- memory CD4+ T cells sorted from blood, taken 7 days after influenza vaccination. The TCR comes from an adult who received the influenza vaccine.

DNA of the CDR3: TGTGCCAGCAGGCGACGTGGACCCCCTAGCTCTGGGGCCAACGTCCTGACTTTC. As protein: CASRRRGPPSSGANVLTF. This chain links TRBV27 with TRBJ2-6; D is unclear. The CDR3 consists of 18 residues. Germline CDR1 MNHEY, CDR2 SMNVEV (reference sequence). Between the trimmed V and J ends, which lost 6 bases and 0 bases, there was a span of 18 bases.